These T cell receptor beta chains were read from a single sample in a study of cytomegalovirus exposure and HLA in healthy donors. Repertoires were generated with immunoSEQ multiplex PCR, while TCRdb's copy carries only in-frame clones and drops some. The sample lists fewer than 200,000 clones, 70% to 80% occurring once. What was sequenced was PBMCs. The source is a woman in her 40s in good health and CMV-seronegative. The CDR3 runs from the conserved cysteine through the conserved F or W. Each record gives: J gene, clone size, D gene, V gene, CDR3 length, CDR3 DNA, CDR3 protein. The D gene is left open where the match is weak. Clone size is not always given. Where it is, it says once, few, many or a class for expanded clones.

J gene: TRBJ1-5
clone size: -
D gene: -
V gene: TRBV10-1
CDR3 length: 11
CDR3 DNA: TGCGCCAGCAGAAGGAGTCAGCCCCAGCATTTT
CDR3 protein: CASRRSQPQHF

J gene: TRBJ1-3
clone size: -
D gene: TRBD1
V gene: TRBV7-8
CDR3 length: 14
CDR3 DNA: TGTGCCAGCAGCTTAGACACAGGGGGCAACACCATATATTTT
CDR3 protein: CASSLDTGGNTIYF

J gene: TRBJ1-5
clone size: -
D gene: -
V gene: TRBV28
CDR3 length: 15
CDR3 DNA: TGTGCCAGCACCGCGGGGAAGGGGCATGGTCAGCCCCAGCATTTT
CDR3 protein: CASTAGKGHGQPQHF

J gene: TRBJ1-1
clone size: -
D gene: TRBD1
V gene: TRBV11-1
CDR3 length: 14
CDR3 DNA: TGTGCCAGCAGCTTAGAGGACAGGGGGACTGAAGCTTTCTTT
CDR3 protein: CASSLEDRGTEAFF

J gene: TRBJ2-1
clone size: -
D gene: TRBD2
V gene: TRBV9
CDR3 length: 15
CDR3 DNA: TGTGCCAGCAGCGTTACTAGCGGGGGGAACAATGAGCAGTTCTTC
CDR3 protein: CASSVTSGGNNEQFF

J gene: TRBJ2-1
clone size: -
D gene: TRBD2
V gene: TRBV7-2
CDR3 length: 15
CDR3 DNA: TGTGCCAGCAGGGGGACTAGCGGGAGTGTTAATGAGCAGTTCTTC
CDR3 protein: CASRGTSGSVNEQFF

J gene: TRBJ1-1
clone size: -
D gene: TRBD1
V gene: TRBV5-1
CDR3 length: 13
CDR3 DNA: TGCGCCAGCAGAAGGGGACAGGGCTTTGAAGCTTTCTTT
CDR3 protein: CASRRGQGFEAFF

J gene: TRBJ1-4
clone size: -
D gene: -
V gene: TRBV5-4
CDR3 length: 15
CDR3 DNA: TGTGCCAGCAGCATACTGCGGAGCCATAATGAAAAACTGTTTTTT
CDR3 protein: CASSILRSHNEKLFF

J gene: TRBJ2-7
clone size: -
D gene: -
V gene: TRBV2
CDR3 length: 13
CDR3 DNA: TGTGCCAGCAGACCCTCAGGGGCCAACGAGCAGTACTTC
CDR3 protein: CASRPSGANEQYF

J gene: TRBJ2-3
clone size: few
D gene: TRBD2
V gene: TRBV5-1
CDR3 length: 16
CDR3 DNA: TGCGCCAGCAGCTTGGCCATGGGGGGGGGCACAGATACGCAGTATTTT
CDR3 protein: CASSLAMGGGTDTQYF

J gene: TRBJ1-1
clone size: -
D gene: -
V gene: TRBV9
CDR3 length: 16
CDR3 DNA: TGTGCCAGCAGCCTGGATACGGCAGGCTCTAACACTGAAGCTTTCTTT
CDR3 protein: CASSLDTAGSNTEAFF

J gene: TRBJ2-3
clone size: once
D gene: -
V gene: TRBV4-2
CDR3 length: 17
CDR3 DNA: TGTGCCAGCAGCCAAGTCGAACCGGGGTCGGGCACAGATACGCAGTATTTT
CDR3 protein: CASSQVEPGSGTDTQYF

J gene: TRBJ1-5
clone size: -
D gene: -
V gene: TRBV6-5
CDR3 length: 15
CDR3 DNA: TGTGCCAGCAAAGTAAGTCAGGCAAGCAATCAGCCCCAGCATTTT
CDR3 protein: CASKVSQASNQPQHF

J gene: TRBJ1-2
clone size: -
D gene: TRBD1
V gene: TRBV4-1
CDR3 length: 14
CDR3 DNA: TGCGCCAGCAGCCAAGACAGGGGGGACTATGGCTACACCTTC
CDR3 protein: CASSQDRGDYGYTF

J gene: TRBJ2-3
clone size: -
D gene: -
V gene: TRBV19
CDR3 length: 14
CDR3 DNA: TGTGCCAGTAGTATAGGGCCGAGCACAGATACGCAGTATTTT
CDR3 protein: CASSIGPSTDTQYF

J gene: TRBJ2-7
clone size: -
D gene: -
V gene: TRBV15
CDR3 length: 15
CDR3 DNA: TGTGCCACCAGCAGACAGGGGCCTGGGTCCTACGAGCAGTACTTC
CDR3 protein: CATSRQGPGSYEQYF

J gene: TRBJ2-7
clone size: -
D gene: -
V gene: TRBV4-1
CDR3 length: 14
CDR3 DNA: TGCGCCAGCAGCCAAGGGACTCCTCTGTTCGAGCAGTACTTC
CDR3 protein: CASSQGTPLFEQYF

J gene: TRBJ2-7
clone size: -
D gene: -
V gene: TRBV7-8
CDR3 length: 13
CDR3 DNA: TGTGCCAGCAGCTTAGGTCACTCCTACGAGCAGTACTTC
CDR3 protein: CASSLGHSYEQYF

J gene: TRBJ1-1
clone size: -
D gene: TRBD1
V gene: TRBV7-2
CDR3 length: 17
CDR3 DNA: TGTGCCAGCAGCCACATGGACAGGGGGCGGGAGGACACTGAAGCTTTCTTT
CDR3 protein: CASSHMDRGREDTEAFF

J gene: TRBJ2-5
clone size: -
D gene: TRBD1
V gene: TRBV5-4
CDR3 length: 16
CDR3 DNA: TGTGCCAGCAGCTTGGCCAGGACAGGGGGCGTAGAGACCCAGTACTTC
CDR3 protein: CASSLARTGGVETQYF

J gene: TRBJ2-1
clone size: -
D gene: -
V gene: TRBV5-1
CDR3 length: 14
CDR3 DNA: TGCGCCAGCAGCTTGGGGGGGCGGTCGGATGAGCAGTTCTTC
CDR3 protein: CASSLGGRSDEQFF

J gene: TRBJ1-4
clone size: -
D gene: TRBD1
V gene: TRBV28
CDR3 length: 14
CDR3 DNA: TGTGCCAGCAGTGACCGGGACAGCAGTGAAAAACTGTTTTTT
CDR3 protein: CASSDRDSSEKLFF

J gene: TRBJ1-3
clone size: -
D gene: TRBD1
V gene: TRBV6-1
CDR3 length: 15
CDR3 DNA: TGTGCCAGCAGTGCGACAGGGGTACCTGGAAACACCATATATTTT
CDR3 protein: CASSATGVPGNTIYF

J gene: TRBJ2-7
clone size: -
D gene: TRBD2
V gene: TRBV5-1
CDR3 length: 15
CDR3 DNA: TGCGCCAGCAGCGGGGGAGCGGGACCCGCCTACGAGCAGTACTTC
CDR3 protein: CASSGGAGPAYEQYF

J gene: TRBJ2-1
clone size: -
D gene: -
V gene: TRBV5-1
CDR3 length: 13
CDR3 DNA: TGCGCCAGCAGCTTGGCGCAGGGCCATGAGCAGTTCTTC
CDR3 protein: CASSLAQGHEQFF

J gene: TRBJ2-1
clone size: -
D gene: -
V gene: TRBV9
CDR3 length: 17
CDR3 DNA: TGTGCCAGCAGCAACCCTCTCCGGGACTCCAAGTACAATGAGCAGTTCTTC
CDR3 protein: CASSNPLRDSKYNEQFF

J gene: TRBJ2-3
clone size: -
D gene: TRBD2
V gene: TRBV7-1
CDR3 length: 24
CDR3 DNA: TGTGCCAGCAGCTCGGGTTACGGACTAGCGGGAGGGCCTGAGGAGCGGGGGCTCACAGATACGCAGTATTTT
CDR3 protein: CASSSGYGLAGGPEERGLTDTQYF

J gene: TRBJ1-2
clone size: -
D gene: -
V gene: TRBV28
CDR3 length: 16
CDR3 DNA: TGTGCCAGCGCTCCTCCCGAAGGCGGGGGCGGGTATGGCTACACCTTC
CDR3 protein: CASAPPEGGGGYGYTF

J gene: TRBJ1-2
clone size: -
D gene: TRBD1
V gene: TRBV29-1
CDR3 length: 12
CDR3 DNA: TGCAGCGCGAGGGGACAGGTTTACGGCTACACCTTC
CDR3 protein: CSARGQVYGYTF

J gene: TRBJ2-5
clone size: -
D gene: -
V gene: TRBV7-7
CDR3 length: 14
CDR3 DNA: TGTGCTAGCAGCCCGACAGGCGCCCCTTTGGCCCAGTACTTC
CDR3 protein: CASSPTGAPLAQYF

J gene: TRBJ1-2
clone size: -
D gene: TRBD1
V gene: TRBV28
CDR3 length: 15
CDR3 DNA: TGTGCCAGCAGTTCCGGGGGACAGGCAAGCTATGGCTACACCTTC
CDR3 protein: CASSSGGQASYGYTF

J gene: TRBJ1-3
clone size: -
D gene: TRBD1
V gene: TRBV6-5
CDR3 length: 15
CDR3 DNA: TGTGCCAGCAGTCCAACAGGGGGCGCCGGAAACACCATATATTTT
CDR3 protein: CASSPTGGAGNTIYF

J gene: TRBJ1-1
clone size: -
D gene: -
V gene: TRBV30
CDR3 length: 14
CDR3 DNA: TGTGCCTGGAGGAATGGGGGGGCTTACACTGAAGCTTTCTTT
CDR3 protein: CAWRNGGAYTEAFF

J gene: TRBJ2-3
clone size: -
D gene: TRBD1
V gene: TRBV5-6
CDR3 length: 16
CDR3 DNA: TGTGCCAGCAGCTCGTGGGGTGGGACAGTCACAGATACGCAGTATTTT
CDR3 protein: CASSSWGGTVTDTQYF

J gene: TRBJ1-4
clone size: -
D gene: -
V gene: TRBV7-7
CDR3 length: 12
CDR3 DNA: TGTGCTAGCAGCTCCTCCGGGGAGGAACTGTTTTTT
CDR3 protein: CASSSSGEELFF

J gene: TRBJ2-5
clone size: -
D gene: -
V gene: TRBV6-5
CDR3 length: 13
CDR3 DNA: TGTGCCAGCCGGAGGGAAGTACAAGAGACCCAGTACTTC
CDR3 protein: CASRREVQETQYF

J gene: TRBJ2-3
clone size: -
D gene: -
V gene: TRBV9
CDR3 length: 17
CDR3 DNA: TGTGCCAGCACCCATGGGGGAAGCGGGTCTATCACAGATACGCAGTATTTT
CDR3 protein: CASTHGGSGSITDTQYF

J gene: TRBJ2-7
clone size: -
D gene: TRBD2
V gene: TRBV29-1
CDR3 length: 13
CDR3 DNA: TGCAGCGCAAGACTAGCGGGGACGGGTGAGCAGTACTTC
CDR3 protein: CSARLAGTGEQYF

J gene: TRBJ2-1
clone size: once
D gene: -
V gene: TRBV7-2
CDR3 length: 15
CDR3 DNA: TGTGCCAGCAGTCAGGGGTGGAGGTCTGGGAATGAGCAGTTCTTC
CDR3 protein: CASSQGWRSGNEQFF

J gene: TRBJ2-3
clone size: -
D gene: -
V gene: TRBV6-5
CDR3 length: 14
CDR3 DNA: TGTGCCAGCAGTTCCCGGACTAAAACAGATACGCAGTATTTT
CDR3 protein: CASSSRTKTDTQYF

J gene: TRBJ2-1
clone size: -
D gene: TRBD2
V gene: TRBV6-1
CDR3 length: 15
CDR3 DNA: TGTGCCAGCAGTCAAGGACTAGCGGGAGTAAATGAGCAGTTCTTC
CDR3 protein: CASSQGLAGVNEQFF

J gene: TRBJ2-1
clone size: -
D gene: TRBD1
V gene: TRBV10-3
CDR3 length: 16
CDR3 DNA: TGTGCCATCAGTCCAGGGACAGGGGGTACGGACGGTGAGCAGTTCTTC
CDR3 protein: CAISPGTGGTDGEQFF

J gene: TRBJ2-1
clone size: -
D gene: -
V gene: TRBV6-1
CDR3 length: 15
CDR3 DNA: TGTGCCAGCACCCCACCGTCGAACAGGTGGCATGAGCAGTTCTTC
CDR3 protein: CASTPPSNRWHEQFF

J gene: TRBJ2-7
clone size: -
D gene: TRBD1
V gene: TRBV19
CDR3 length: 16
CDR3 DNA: TGTGCCAGTAGTATGAAGGGGCAGGGGGTTACCTACGAGCAGTACTTC
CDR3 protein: CASSMKGQGVTYEQYF

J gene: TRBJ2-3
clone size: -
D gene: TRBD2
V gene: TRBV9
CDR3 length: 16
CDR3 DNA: TGTGCCAGCAGCGTAGTAGGTAGCGGGAGCACAGATACGCAGTATTTT
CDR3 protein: CASSVVGSGSTDTQYF

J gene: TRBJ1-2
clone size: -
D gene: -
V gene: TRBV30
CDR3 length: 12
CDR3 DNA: TGTGCCTGGAGTGTCACAGACTATGGCTACACCTTC
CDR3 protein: CAWSVTDYGYTF